Below, 26 T cell receptor beta chains from the same sample are listed, as sequenced in a study of blood T cell repertoires in COVID-19. The assay was immunoSEQ multiplex PCR, and TCRdb's table has in-frame clones only and misses some. The table records 210,000 or so clones, around 88% of them present only once. Sequencing input: peripheral blood. The receptors shown here come from a man younger than 30 with active or convalescent COVID-19.

The genes are TRBV3-1 (or the pseudogene TRBV3-2) and TRBJ1-1; D is uncertain. V was shortened by 1 base and J by 11 bases, with 14 bases between the two germline ends. The germline CDR1 and CDR2 sequences are LGHDT and YNNKEL (reference sequence). The CDR3 extends over 13 amino acids. The CDR3, as DNA: TGTGCCAGCAGCCAAGGAGGATTCCTAGGCGCTTTCTTT. Translated, it gives CASSQGGFLGAFF.

The rearrangement joins TRBV7-3 to TRBJ2-5, with TRBD2 matching over 9 bases. The germline V gene has CDR1 SGHTA and CDR2 FQGTGA. This CDR3 is 16 amino acids long. V was clipped by 1 base and J by 4 bases; unmatched bases: 7. The CDR3 loop is CASSLNGGRATETQYF. The CDR3 bases are TGTGCCAGCAGCTTAAATGGCGGGAGGGCAACAGAGACCCAGTACTTC.

This clone was detected only once. The chain links TRBV24-1 to TRBJ2-3, with D perhaps TRBD1 (7 bases). V was trimmed by 5 bases and J by 2 bases, leaving 13 bases between them. The V gene's germline CDR1 is KGHDR and CDR2 SFDVKD. The CDR3 is made up of 15 amino acids. CDR3: CATSGAGGYTDTQYF. The CDR3 bases are TGTGCCACCAGTGGGGCAGGGGGGTACACAGATACGCAGTATTTT.

CDR3 nucleotide sequence: TGTGCCAGCAGCTTAGGGGTAGTAGCCACCGGGGAGCTGTTTTTT. Its protein is CASSLGVVATGELFF. This sequence joins TRBV7-6 and TRBJ2-2; D is unresolved. CDR1 is SGHVS, CDR2 FNYEAQ, per germline. With 1 base removed from V and 4 bases from J, the gap between germline ends came to 10 bases. The CDR3 sequence is 15 residues long.

The chain employs TRBV5-1 and TRBJ2-6; D is uncertain. V was shortened by 0 bases and J by 0 bases, with 13 bases between the two germline ends. Per the germline V gene, CDR1 is SGHRS and CDR2 is YFSETQ. The CDR3 covers 18 residues. CDR3 protein: CASSLEARPSSGANVLTF. CDR3 nucleotide sequence: TGCGCCAGCAGCTTGGAGGCCAGGCCAAGCTCTGGGGCCAACGTCCTGACTTTC.

The rearrangement links TRBV30 to TRBJ2-7; maybe TRBD2 (5 bases). Germline lookup yields CDR1 GTSNPN and CDR2 SVGIG (reference sequence). The ends were cut back, 2 bases at V and 5 bases at J, with 19 bases in the middle. The length of the CDR3 is 15 residues. CDR3 in DNA: TGTGCCTGGAGTCTTTATGGGAGTCGTTTTCACGAGCAGTACTTC. Amino acids: CAWSLYGSRFHEQYF. Combining the CDR3 with reference TRBV30 and TRBJ2-7 gives the whole variable domain SQTIHQWPATLVQPVGSPLSLECTVEGTSNPNLYWYRQAAGRGLQLLFYSVGIGQISSEVPQNLSASRPQDRQFILSSKKLLLSDSGFYLCAWSLYGSRFHEQYFGPGTRLTVT.

This clone appeared many times. The rearrangement uses TRBV19 and TRBJ2-7, with 8 bases aligning to TRBD1. Germline V CDR1 and CDR2: LNHDA, SQIVND (reference sequence). This CDR3 has 16 residues. Trimming removed 4 bases from V and 3 bases from J; junction bases left unmatched: 11. CDR3 DNA: TGTGCCAGTAGTACCGATGCCGGGACAGGAGGCTACGAGCAGTACTTC. Translation: CASSTDAGTGGYEQYF.

The CDR3 nucleotides read TGTGCCAGCAGCAACCGACAGGCCGGTGAAGCTTTCTTT. Translation: CASSNRQAGEAFF. The chain has TRBV7-2 and TRBJ1-1, with D perhaps TRBD1 (6 bases). Germline CDR1 SGHTA, CDR2 FQGNSA. Trimming removed 5 bases at V and 7 bases at J, with 14 bases between. CDR3 length: 13 residues.

The V gene is TRBV6-5, the J gene TRBJ1-2; 8 nucleotides match TRBD1. Germline CDR1 and CDR2: MNHEY and SVGAGI. J gave up 4 bases and V 5 bases, and 9 bases lay outside the gene matches. This CDR3 has 15 amino acids. The CDR3 DNA reads TGTGCCAGCAGTCCCGGACAGGGCGTTGGCTATGGCTACACCTTC. It yields the protein CASSPGQGVGYGYTF.

The genes are TRBV30 and TRBJ2-7; 7 bases are a match to TRBD1. Germline V CDR1 and CDR2: GTSNPN, SVGIG (reference sequence). CDR3 length: 13 residues. V was pared by 6 bases and J by 1 base, with 6 bases of the junction left unmatched. CDR3 region: CACDRVVSYEQYF. The CDR3 DNA is TGTGCCTGTGACAGGGTCGTGTCCTACGAGCAGTACTTC.

This sequence joins TRBV7-2 and TRBJ2-3; 9 bases fit TRBD2. V shed 1 base, J shed 13 bases, and the junction held 12 bases outside the gene matches. This CDR3 region has 15 residues. Germline loops: CDR1 SGHTA, CDR2 FQGNSA. The CDR3 region has the DNA TGTGCCAGCAGCTTAGAAAGCGGCGGGAGGGGAAGGGAGTATTTT. Translation: CASSLESGGRGREYF. The complete variable domain, with remaining parts taken from reference TRBV7-2 and TRBJ2-3, reads GAGVSQSPSNKVTEKGKDVELRCDPISGHTALYWYRQSLGQGLEFLIYFQGNSAPDKSGLPSDRFSAERTGGSVSTLTIQRTQQEDSAVYLCASSLESGGRGREYFGPGTRLTVL.

The rearrangement links TRBV9 to TRBJ2-5; 8 bases map to TRBD1. The germline V gene encodes CDR1 SGDLS and CDR2 YYNGEE. The J segment lost 4 bases and the V segment lost 3 bases, leaving 11 bases of the junction unmatched. CDR3 length equals 16 residues. This CDR3 is CASSGPDRVRGETQYF. In DNA, the CDR3 is TGTGCCAGCAGCGGACCGGACAGGGTCAGAGGAGAGACCCAGTACTTC.

The chain carries TRBV19 and TRBJ2-7, with TRBD1 as a possible D gene (6 bases). V was trimmed by 4 bases and J by 6 bases, leaving 10 bases between them. Germline CDR1 LNHDA, CDR2 SQIVND (reference sequence). This CDR3 has 12 amino acids. The CDR3 nucleotides are TGTGCCAGTAGTACAGCAGGGGTCGAGCAGTACTTC. This gives the protein CASSTAGVEQYF.

This clone was seen only a few times. This chain links TRBV15 with TRBJ1-1; D is possibly TRBD1 (6 bases). Germline V gene sequence: CDR1 LNHNV, CDR2 YYDKDF (reference sequence). This CDR3 contains 14 residues. Trimming cost V 1 base and J 4 bases, with 10 bases left between them. CDR3: CATSRATGLTEAFF. DNA for the CDR3: TGTGCCACCAGCAGAGCCACAGGGCTCACTGAAGCTTTCTTT.

The chain recombines TRBV5-4 with TRBJ2-6; D is unclear. V was shortened by 4 bases and J by 2 bases, with 13 bases between the two germline ends. The germline V gene has CDR1 SGHNT and CDR2 YYREEE (reference sequence). CDR3 length: 16 amino acids. This chain's CDR3 is CASSPGRLAGANVLTF. The CDR3 coding sequence is TGTGCCAGCAGCCCCGGTCGGCTAGCTGGGGCCAACGTCCTGACTTTC.

The chain recombines TRBV3-1 (or the pseudogene TRBV3-2) with TRBJ1-1; 9 positions agree with TRBD1. Germline lookup yields CDR1 LGHDT and CDR2 YNNKEL (reference sequence). The trim removed 0 bases at V and 0 bases at J, leaving 2 bases unmatched. The CDR3 extends over 16 amino acids. DNA of the CDR3: TGTGCCAGCAGCCAAGATGGACAGGGGATGAACACTGAAGCTTTCTTT. Translating gives CASSQDGQGMNTEAFF.

The chain joins TRBV5-6 to TRBJ2-1; D is unresolved. V lost 1 base to trimming and J lost 9 bases, with 14 bases between them. The CDR3 spans 14 residues. Germline V gene data show CDR1 as SGHDT and CDR2 as YYEEEE. CDR3: CASSLYFRVGEQFF. The CDR3 bases are TGTGCCAGCAGCTTGTACTTTCGGGTGGGTGAGCAGTTCTTC.

This clone came up a few times. The chain joins TRBV15 to TRBJ1-1; tentatively, D is TRBD1 (6 bases). V was shortened by 1 base and J by 6 bases, with 12 bases between the two germline ends. Germline loops: CDR1 LNHNV, CDR2 YYDKDF (reference sequence). The CDR3 has 14 amino acids. The CDR3 reads CATSRGGQIAEAFF. The CDR3 DNA reads as TGTGCCACCAGCAGAGGCGGACAGATCGCTGAAGCTTTCTTT.

V and J are TRBV6-1 and TRBJ1-4; D gene ambiguous. Between the trimmed V and J ends, which lost 3 bases and 14 bases, there was a span of 10 bases. Germline V lookup: CDR1 MNHNS, CDR2 SASEGT. The CDR3 consists of 11 residues. CDR3 residues: CASSEPDNLFF. The DNA for the CDR3 is TGTGCCAGCAGTGAGCCAGATAATCTGTTTTTT.

This sequence joins TRBV9 and TRBJ1-6, with D possibly matching TRBD1 (5 bases). Trimming took off 0 bases at V and 7 bases at J, with 14 bases between the two ends. CDR1 and CDR2 (germline): SGDLS, YYNGEE. The CDR3 runs 16 residues. For the CDR3, the DNA is TGTGCCAGCAGCGTAGGGTTGGGGGGAGAGAATTCACCCCTCCACTTT. Its translation: CASSVGLGGENSPLHF.

The J gene is TRBJ2-3, the V gene TRBV30; TRBD2 matches at 8 bases. Trimming at V came to 0 bases and at J to 0 bases, leaving 2 bases not matched to a gene. Germline loops: CDR1 GTSNPN, CDR2 SVGIG (reference sequence). The CDR3 extends over 15 amino acids. The CDR3 sequence: CAWSVLAASTDTQYF. The CDR3 bases are TGTGCCTGGAGTGTACTAGCGGCTAGCACAGATACGCAGTATTTT.

The chain joins TRBV13 to TRBJ2-2, with TRBD2 matching 12 bases. V lost 5 bases to trimming and J lost 7 bases; unmatched junction nucleotides: 11. The CDR3 covers 17 residues. Germline lookup yields CDR1 PRHDT and CDR2 FYEKMQ (reference sequence). The CDR3 DNA follows: TGTGCCAGCAGCCGGTTACTAGCGGGAGGCCGGAACGGGGAGCTGTTTTTT. Protein product: CASSRLLAGGRNGELFF.

The CDR3 DNA sequence: TGTGCCAGCAGCCCCAGCGGGGGGCGTTGGAAAAAACTGTTTTTT. Translated, it gives CASSPSGGRWKKLFF. The chain combines TRBV6-5 with TRBJ1-4; D may be TRBD1 (6 bases). The germline V gene encodes CDR1 MNHEY and CDR2 SVGAGI. Trimming left V 6 bases short and J 9 bases short, with 20 bases between. The CDR3 has 15 amino acids.

The chain links TRBV9 to TRBJ2-3, with D hard to call. Germline CDR1 reads SGDLS; CDR2 reads YYNGEE. The CDR3 loop spans 15 amino acids. Trimming cost V 3 bases and J 0 bases, with 11 bases left between them. This chain's CDR3 is CASSGLPTSTDTQYF. CDR3 coding DNA: TGTGCCAGCAGCGGACTCCCTACTAGCACAGATACGCAGTATTTT.

The rearrangement links TRBV28 to TRBJ2-7; D not resolved. V was shortened by 2 bases and J by 3 bases, with 8 bases between the two germline ends. The CDR3 has 13 amino acids. Germline CDR1 reads MDHEN; CDR2 reads SYDVKM. The CDR3 loop is CASSLGGYYEQYF. The CDR3 DNA reads TGTGCCAGCAGTTTAGGCGGTTACTACGAGCAGTACTTC. Variable domain in full (rest from reference TRBV28 and TRBJ2-7): DVKVTQSSRYLVKRTGEKVFLECVQDMDHENMFWYRQDPGLGLRLIYFSYDVKMKEKGDIPEGYSVSREKKERFSLILESASTNQTSMYLCASSLGGYYEQYFGPGTRLTVT.

The sample holds one count of this clone. The J gene is TRBJ1-1, the V gene TRBV28, with D tentatively TRBD1 (6 bases). The CDR3 runs 18 residues. Germline V lookup: CDR1 MDHEN, CDR2 SYDVKM. Trimming pared 5 bases from V and 5 bases from J, leaving 27 bases between. CDR3 loop: CASSPHLGVAGVKTEAFF. CDR3 DNA: TGTGCCAGCAGTCCACACCTCGGGGTCGCAGGGGTAAAAACTGAAGCTTTCTTT. Supplemented by reference TRBV28 and TRBJ1-1, the full variable domain reads DVKVTQSSRYLVKRTGEKVFLECVQDMDHENMFWYRQDPGLGLRLIYFSYDVKMKEKGDIPEGYSVSREKKERFSLILESASTNQTSMYLCASSPHLGVAGVKTEAFFGQGTRLTVV.